The T cell receptor (beta chain) described here comes from a study of shared clonotypes between healthy human individuals. Turning to the study itself: Used for every donor were three CD4 naive, three CD4 memory, two CD8 naive and one CD8 memory plate.

Only CD45RO-negative cells positively selected for CCR7 counted as naive CD8 cells, so terminally differentiated effector memory CD45RA+ cells were excluded. Within Nashville, Tennessee resided all donors, each a Caucasian adult. The input for sorted-subset replicate PCRs was 200 ng DNA, 25,000 to 35,000 T cell genomes. This table comes from immunoSEQ multiplex PCR, and its TCRdb copy is limited to in-frame clones, with some not included. The table records 800,000 to 950,000 clones, about 97% of them present only once. Trimming stripped 3 bases from V and 6 bases from J, with 14 bases between. Germline V gene sequence: CDR1 SGHAT, CDR2 FQNNGV. This CDR3 has 14 residues.

This TCR was sampled from a man aged 25-45 years in good health. The V call is TRBV11-2, the J call TRBJ1-1, with D tentatively TRBD1 (5 bases). The material sequenced was naive CD8+ T cells sorted from blood. The DNA of the CDR3 is TGTGCCAGCAGCTTGTCCAGGGTGGTCCCTGAAGCTTTCTTT. Its protein is CASSLSRVVPEAFF.